Below, 4 T cell receptor beta chains from the same sample are listed, as sequenced in a study of blood T cells in healthy people across ages. Next came a second PCR, run for about 6 to 12 cycles, which used a sample-barcoded 5' primer along with a J-beta primer mix. From the 5' RACE reads, TCRdb called clonotypes with MiXCR, one entry per CDR3 protein. The sample holds about 1.1 million distinct CDR3 sequences, roughly two fifths seen once. Sequencing was performed on blood. The receptor set was obtained from a man aged 18 to 29 in good health.

This clonotype appeared a few times. A junction end diverges from the germline sequence, so it may reflect a read error. The rearrangement joins TRBV6-5 to TRBJ1-6; the match to TRBD1 covers 8 bases. The CDR3 contains 14 residues. From germline, CDR1 is MNHEY and CDR2 SVGAGI. CDR3 bases: TGCGCCAGCAGGCGCGGACAGGGAAATTCACCCCTCCACTTT. Its translation: CASRRGQGNSPLHF.

This chain joins TRBV2 and TRBJ2-7, with 10 positions matching TRBD2. The CDR3 is made up of 15 amino acids. Germline CDR1 is SNHLY and CDR2 is FYNNEI. V was clipped by 7 bases and J by 5 bases; unmatched bases: 11. CDR3 in amino acids: CASTNERGGSDEQYF. The DNA of the CDR3 is TGTGCCAGCACCAACGAGCGGGGGGGATCCGACGAGCAGTACTTC.

This clonotype has more than one count but fewer than ten. The genes are TRBV3-1 and TRBJ1-2, with 10 positions matching TRBD1. V dropped 1 base and J dropped 4; count of bases not matched to a gene: 6. Per germline, CDR1 LGHDT and CDR2 YNNKEL (reference sequence). This CDR3 contains 16 residues. The CDR3 here is CASSQVETGGSYGYTF. The DNA for the CDR3 is TGTGCCAGCAGCCAAGTAGAGACAGGGGGCTCCTATGGCTACACCTTC.

This sequence joins TRBV12-3 or TRBV12-4 and TRBJ1-2, with TRBD1 matching over 8 bases. This CDR3 has 14 residues. The V gene end was trimmed by 7 bases and the J gene end by 7 bases; junction bases not matched to a gene: 11. The CDR3, as DNA: TGTGCCAGCACTAGGTCAACAGGGGGGCGTGGCTACACCTTC. Its translation is CASTRSTGGRGYTF.